This T cell receptor (beta chain) was observed in a study of blood T cell repertoires in COVID-19. For the study at large: Sources were T cells, B-cell-depleted T cells, or PBMCs; the material itself was cDNA or gDNA.

Methods used by the authors: It was from reference gene primer amplification that nucleated cell counts were estimated. Assay used: immunoSEQ multiplex PCR; TCRdb lists only in-frame clones, some missing. V, J and clone size are taken as reported in that table, and D and trimming were inferred from the DNA itself. The sample comprises roughly 66,000 clones, 80% to 95% of which are singletons, and 10% to 15% rests with the top ten. This CDR3 comprises 14 residues. Trimming removed 0 bases at V and 3 bases at J, with 7 bases between. In germline, CDR1 is LGHNA, CDR2 YSLEER. The sequence was collected from a human donor with active COVID-19. The donor label of this sample is uncertain. V is TRBV4-3 and J is TRBJ2-3, with a tentative D call TRBD2 (6 bases). Sequencing input: peripheral blood. In DNA, the CDR3 is TGCGCCAGCAGCCAAGACAGCGGGACAGATACGCAGTATTTT. Amino acid sequence: CASSQDSGTDTQYF.